A selection of T cell receptor beta chains follows, all from one sample in a study of blood T cell repertoires in COVID-19. Some clones are missing from TCRdb's copy, which holds only in-frame ones; the method was immunoSEQ multiplex PCR. The sample has about 130,000 clones, around 85% seen once; the top ten hold 16%. The sample consisted of peripheral blood. The receptors come from a woman in her 50s with acute or convalescent COVID-19. Both conserved end residues are part of each CDR3. D genes are given only for firm matches. The size of a clone is reported for some rows only, either as once, few or many, or as a class for expanded clones.

j_gene	v_gene	d_gene	abundance	CDR3nt	CDR3aa
TRBJ1-1	TRBV14	TRBD1	.	TGTGCCAGCAGTCTCTCGGGACAGCCGAACACTGAAGCTTTCTTT	CASSLSGQPNTEAFF
TRBJ2-2	TRBV11-2	.	.	TGTGCCAGCAGCTTAGGTCAGCGGGCCGGGGAGCTGTTTTTT	CASSLGQRAGELFF
TRBJ2-5	TRBV6-5	.	.	TGTGCCAGCAGAAAGCCAAAAGAGACCCAGTACTTC	CASRKPKETQYF
TRBJ1-5	TRBV12-5	.	.	TGTGCTAGTGGTCTTCAGCCCCAGCATTTT	CASGLQPQHF
TRBJ1-1	TRBV30	.	.	TGTGCCTGGAGTGACACAGGGTACACTGAAGCTTTCTTT	CAWSDTGYTEAFF
TRBJ2-7	TRBV19	TRBD1	.	TGTGCCAGTAGAAGAGGGACAGGGGACTCCTACGAGCAGTACTTC	CASRRGTGDSYEQYF
TRBJ2-2	TRBV3-1/TRBV3-2	.	few	TGTGCCAGCAGCCAATATTATTCCGGGGAGCTGTTTTTT	CASSQYYSGELFF
TRBJ1-4	TRBV6-5	TRBD1	once	TGTGCCAGCAGTTACGGGGGAGCAGGGGGTTTTGAAAAACTGTTTTTT	CASSYGGAGGFEKLFF
TRBJ1-5	TRBV6-1	.	.	TGTGCCAGCAGTGATTTTCATAGCAATCAGCCCCAGCATTTT	CASSDFHSNQPQHF
TRBJ2-3	TRBV5-1	TRBD1	.	TGCGCCAGCAGCTCCGGGACAGGGGCATACACAGATACGCAGTATTTT	CASSSGTGAYTDTQYF
TRBJ2-2	TRBV4-1	.	.	TGCGCCAGCAGCCAGCGAGAGGGTGCGCGAAACACCGGGGAGCTGTTTTTT	CASSQREGARNTGELFF
TRBJ1-2	TRBV5-1	.	.	TGCGCCAGCAGCACAGGGACCTTCAACCTTTTTGGCTACACCTTC	CASSTGTFNLFGYTF
TRBJ1-5	TRBV7-2	TRBD1	.	TGTGCCAGCAGCCTCGTCGGACAGGTCAATCAGCCCCAGCATTTT	CASSLVGQVNQPQHF
TRBJ2-1	TRBV3-1/TRBV3-2	TRBD1	.	TGTGCCAGCAGCCAATCCCGGGACAGGGTCTTGCATGAGCAGTTCTTC	CASSQSRDRVLHEQFF
TRBJ1-6	TRBV30	.	.	TGTGCCTGGAGTGGAAGGGGTACAGGGTTGAATTCACCCCTCCACTTT	CAWSGRGTGLNSPLHF
TRBJ1-2	TRBV7-2	TRBD1	.	TGTGCCAGCAGCGAGAGCGGACAGGGTGCCTATGGCTACACCTTC	CASSESGQGAYGYTF
TRBJ2-7	TRBV9	TRBD1	.	TGTGCCAGCAGCGTAGGGGTAGGGGGCGGGTCCTACGAGCAGTACTTC	CASSVGVGGGSYEQYF
TRBJ2-2	TRBV7-3	.	.	TGTGCCAGCAGCTTAATGGCAGTCACCGGGGAGCTGTTTTTT	CASSLMAVTGELFF
TRBJ2-6	TRBV12-5	.	.	TGTGCTAGTGGTTTGGTACGGTCCGACTTCCTCTCTGGGGCCAACGTCCTGACTTTC	CASGLVRSDFLSGANVLTF
TRBJ2-7	TRBV5-1	TRBD2	few	TGCGCCAGCAGCTTGGTGCTAGCGGGGGGAGAATACGAGCAGTACTTC	CASSLVLAGGEYEQYF
TRBJ1-1	TRBV18	TRBD1	.	TGTGCCAGCTCACCTGATCAGACAGGGCTGAACACTGAAGCTTTCTTT	CASSPDQTGLNTEAFF
TRBJ2-3	TRBV7-3	TRBD2	.	TGTGCCAGCAGCTTGAGGACTAGCGGGGGAACTAGCACAGATACGCAGTATTTT	CASSLRTSGGTSTDTQYF
TRBJ1-4	TRBV5-4	TRBD1	.	TGTGCCAGCAGCCAGACCCCGGGACAGGGTGGCGAAAAACTGTTTTTT	CASSQTPGQGGEKLFF
TRBJ1-2	TRBV25-1	TRBD1	.	TGTGCCAGCAGTATACAGGGGAACTATGGCTACACCTTC	CASSIQGNYGYTF
TRBJ1-5	TRBV5-1	.	.	TGCGCCAGCAGCTTTGCTTTCGTGACATACATAATACCGGGCAATCAGCCCCAGCATTTT	CASSFAFVTYIIPGNQPQHF
TRBJ1-5	TRBV19	TRBD1	.	TGTGCCAGGCCTGGGGGACAGGGGGGACAGCCCCAGCATTTT	CARPGGQGGQPQHF
TRBJ1-2	TRBV7-9	.	.	TGTGCCAGCAGCTTCGTACAGGCGACCCTCTATGGCTACACCTTC	CASSFVQATLYGYTF
TRBJ1-3	TRBV30	.	.	TGTGCCTGGAGTCCCGGACAGGGAAACACCATATATTTT	CAWSPGQGNTIYF
TRBJ1-1	TRBV5-1	.	.	TGCGCCAGCAGCGTACTACAGGGTAACACTGAAGCTTTCTTT	CASSVLQGNTEAFF
TRBJ2-1	TRBV5-4	.	once	TGTGCCAGCAGCCCAGGAGATAGGGGCAATGAGCAGTTCTTC	CASSPGDRGNEQFF
TRBJ2-7	TRBV4-2	TRBD2	.	TGTGCCAGCAGCCAAGGGGACGGGGGGGCCTACGAGCAGTACTTC	CASSQGDGGAYEQYF
TRBJ2-3	TRBV5-4	.	.	TGTGCCAGCAGCCCGGACCCGATAGACTCTGATCGCGGGACAGATACGCAGTATTTT	CASSPDPIDSDRGTDTQYF
TRBJ2-1	TRBV4-1	TRBD2	.	TGCGCCAGCAGCCAAGTAGGAGCGGGGGGGCTCTACAATGAGCAGTTCTTC	CASSQVGAGGLYNEQFF
TRBJ2-7	TRBV5-1	TRBD1	.	TGCGCCAGCAGCCCCGGACAGGGAGGATACGAGCAGTACTTC	CASSPGQGGYEQYF
TRBJ2-7	TRBV5-1	TRBD2	few	TGCGCCAGCAGCTTGGTCGAGCGGGGTGCCTACGAGCAGTACTTC	CASSLVERGAYEQYF
TRBJ2-1	TRBV9	TRBD2	.	TGTGCCAGCAGCGTTAGCGGGGCTTCCTACAATGAGCAGTTCTTC	CASSVSGASYNEQFF
TRBJ2-7	TRBV3-1/TRBV3-2	TRBD1	.	TGTGCCAGCAGCCAAAGGGGACAGGGTGGTGGCTACGAGCAGTACTTC	CASSQRGQGGGYEQYF
TRBJ2-2	TRBV6-6	.	.	TGTGCCAGCAGTTACTCCGCGGACACCGGGGAGCTGTTTTTT	CASSYSADTGELFF
TRBJ1-2	TRBV28	.	.	TGTGCCAGCAGCGACACTGCTAACTATGGCTACACCTTC	CASSDTANYGYTF
TRBJ2-2	TRBV4-2	TRBD2	few	TGTGCCAGCAGCCAGACCTCTTCTAGCGGGGCAGCCGGGGAGCTGTTTTTT	CASSQTSSSGAAGELFF
TRBJ2-7	TRBV5-5	.	few	TGTGCCAGCAGCTTAGGGGGTTTTGCCTACGAGCAGTACTTC	CASSLGGFAYEQYF
TRBJ1-3	TRBV7-9	.	once	TGTGCCAGCAGCAGTGACAGAACCTCTGGAAACACCATATATTTT	CASSSDRTSGNTIYF
TRBJ1-5	TRBV30	.	.	TGTGCCTGGAGTGCACAGACCGGGACTCACAACCGGCGAGGGAATCAGCCCCAGCATTTT	CAWSAQTGTHNRRGNQPQHF
TRBJ1-2	TRBV18	.	.	TGTGCCAGCTCACCGAACGCCGTTGACGACATCAACTATGGCTACACCTTC	CASSPNAVDDINYGYTF
TRBJ2-3	TRBV19	TRBD2	.	TGTGCCAGTAGGAACGGGGGGGCGGGAGATACGCAGTATTTT	CASRNGGAGDTQYF
TRBJ2-3	TRBV7-9	.	.	TGTGCCAGCAGCTTACGGACAGCTCGAGATACGCAGTATTTT	CASSLRTARDTQYF
TRBJ2-7	TRBV10-1	.	once	TGCGCCAGCTACGCGTCCAACCCACGCTACGAGCAGTACTTC	CASYASNPRYEQYF
TRBJ2-7	TRBV5-4	TRBD2	few	TGTGCCAGCAGCTATAGCGGGGGGCGGGACGAGCAGTACTTC	CASSYSGGRDEQYF
TRBJ1-5	TRBV10-3	.	.	TGTGCCATCACCCTTGTGCAGGGGAACCATTATCAGCCCCAGCATTTT	CAITLVQGNHYQPQHF
TRBJ1-1	TRBV19	TRBD1	.	TGTGCCAGTAGTACGACAGGGATCGGCACTGAAGCTTTCTTT	CASSTTGIGTEAFF